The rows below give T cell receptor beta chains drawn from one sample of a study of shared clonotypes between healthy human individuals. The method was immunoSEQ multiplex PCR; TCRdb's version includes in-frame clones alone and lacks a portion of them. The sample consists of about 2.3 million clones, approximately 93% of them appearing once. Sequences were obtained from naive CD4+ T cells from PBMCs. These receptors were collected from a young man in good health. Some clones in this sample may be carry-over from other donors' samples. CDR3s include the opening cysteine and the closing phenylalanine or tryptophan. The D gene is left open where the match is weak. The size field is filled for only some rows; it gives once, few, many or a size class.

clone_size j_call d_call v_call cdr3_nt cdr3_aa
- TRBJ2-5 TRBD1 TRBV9 TGTGCCAGCAGCGGAAGGACAGGGGGCCGGGAGACTCAGTACTTC CASSGRTGGRETQYF
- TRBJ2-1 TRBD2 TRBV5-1 TGCGCCAGCAGCTTGGGGTCCGGGAGGGCCTCTGAGCAGTTCTTC CASSLGSGRASEQFF
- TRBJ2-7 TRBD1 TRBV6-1 TGTGCCAGCTCATCCGGGACAGGGGGAGTCCACGAGCAGTACTTC CASSSGTGGVHEQYF
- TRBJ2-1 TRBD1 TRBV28 TGTGCCAGCAGTTGGGACAGGGGGCCTCACAATGAGCAGTTCTTC CASSWDRGPHNEQFF
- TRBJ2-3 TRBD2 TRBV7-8 TGTGCCAGCAGCCTACCGCGGGGGATTGGGAGCACAGATACGCAGTATTTT CASSLPRGIGSTDTQYF
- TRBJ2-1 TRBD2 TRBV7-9 TGTGCCAGCAGCTTAGCTGGCGGGAGGGGGAACGAGCAGTTCTTC CASSLAGGRGNEQFF
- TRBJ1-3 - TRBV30 TGTGCCTGGAGCGCAGGGACTAACTCTGGAAACACCATATATTTT CAWSAGTNSGNTIYF
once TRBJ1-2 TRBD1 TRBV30 TGTGCCTGGAGTGTACAGGGGGCGCACGGCTACACCTTC CAWSVQGAHGYTF
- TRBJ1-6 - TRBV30 TGTGCCTGGAGTGTTCCGATTTTAGGTTCACCCCTCCACTTT CAWSVPILGSPLHF
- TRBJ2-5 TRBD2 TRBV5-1 TGCGCCAGCAGCTTCGGGACTAGCGGGAGTGAGACCCAGTACTTC CASSFGTSGSETQYF
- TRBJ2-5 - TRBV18 TGTGCCAGCTCACCAACGGGTTACCAAGAGACCCAGTACTTC CASSPTGYQETQYF
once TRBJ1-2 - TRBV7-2 TGTGCCAGCAGCTTAGCGCTGGGGAGGACACTTGAGGACTACACCTTC CASSLALGRTLEDYTF
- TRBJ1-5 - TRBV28 TGTGCCAGCAGTCCCCCCAGGGGCCGGCAGCCCCAGCATTTT CASSPPRGRQPQHF
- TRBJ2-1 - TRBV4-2 TGTGCCAGCAGCCAAGCCGCGGTGGGAGGAAGCTCCTACAATGAGCAGTTCTTC CASSQAAVGGSSYNEQFF
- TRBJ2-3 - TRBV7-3 TGTGCCAGCAGCCCATCAGGGGATACGCAGTATTTT CASSPSGDTQYF
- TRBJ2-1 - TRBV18 TGTGCCAGCTCACCAATTGGGAAATCTTCTTCGTACAATGAGCAGTTCTTC CASSPIGKSSSYNEQFF
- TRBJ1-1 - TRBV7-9 TGTGCCAGCAGCTCCCGAATGAACACTGAAGCTTTCTTT CASSSRMNTEAFF
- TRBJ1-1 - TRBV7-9 TGTGCCAGCAGCTTAGGGCGGGGGGGAGCTGAAGCTTTCTTT CASSLGRGGAEAFF
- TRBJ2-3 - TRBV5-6 TGTGCCAGCAGCTTTACAGGGACCACAGATACGCAGTATTTT CASSFTGTTDTQYF
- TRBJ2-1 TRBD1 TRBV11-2 TGTGCCAGCAACCCCCGGGACAGGGGGTCGAATGAGCAGTTCTTC CASNPRDRGSNEQFF
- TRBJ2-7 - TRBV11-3 TGTGCCAGCAGCTTATCTTCAGGGTCCTACGAGCAGTACTTC CASSLSSGSYEQYF
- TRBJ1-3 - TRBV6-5 TGTGCCAGCAGTTACTCGGCAGGCGGTGGAAACACCATATATTTT CASSYSAGGGNTIYF
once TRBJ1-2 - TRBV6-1 TGTGCCAGCAGTAGCCCGGGTGCTAACTATGGCTACACCTTC CASSSPGANYGYTF
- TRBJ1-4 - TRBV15 TGTGCCACCAGCGGGACAACTAATGAAAAACTGTTTTTT CATSGTTNEKLFF
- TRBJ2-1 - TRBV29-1 TGCAGCGTTGAAGATGTACGGGATGAGCAGTTCTTC CSVEDVRDEQFF
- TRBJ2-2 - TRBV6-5 TGTGCCAGCAGTTTGGGGGTTGGACAGGGGGAGCTGTTTTTT CASSLGVGQGELFF
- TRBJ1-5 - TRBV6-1 TGTGCCAGCAGTCCCGGGGCCAATCAGCCCCAGCATTTT CASSPGANQPQHF
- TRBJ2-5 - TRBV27 TGTGCCAGCAGAAAAACTAGACAAGAGACCCAGTACTTC CASRKTRQETQYF
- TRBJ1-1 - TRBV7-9 TGTGCCAGCAGCCCACGGTCCGGGACGGCGAACACTGAAGCTTTCTTT CASSPRSGTANTEAFF
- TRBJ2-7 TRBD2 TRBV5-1 TGCGCCAGCAGCCCCAATGGTGGCCCTAGCGGGAGAGGCGAGCAGTACTTC CASSPNGGPSGRGEQYF
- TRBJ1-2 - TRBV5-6 TGTGCCAGCAGCTGGCAGCGACAGAGATATGGCTACACCTTC CASSWQRQRYGYTF
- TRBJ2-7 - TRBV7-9 TGTGCCAGCAGCCCCTTTTCCTACGAGCAGTACTTC CASSPFSYEQYF
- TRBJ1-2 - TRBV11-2 TGTGCCAGCAGCTCCGGGACGGCCCCTTCGAGCACCTTC CASSSGTAPSSTF
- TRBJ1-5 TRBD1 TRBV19 TGTGCCAGTAGTATTGGGGCAGGGGGCGCCCCGGGCAATCAGCCCCAGCATTTT CASSIGAGGAPGNQPQHF
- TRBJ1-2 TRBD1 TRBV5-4 TGTGCCAGCAGCTATGGGACAGGGGGCGGTTATGGCTACACCTTC CASSYGTGGGYGYTF
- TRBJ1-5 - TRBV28 TGTGCCAGCACCACCGGGACAAGGGCCCGGCAGCCCCAGCATTTT CASTTGTRARQPQHF
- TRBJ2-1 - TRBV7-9 TGTGCCAGCAGCCCACCACAGAGCTCCTACAATGAGCAGTTCTTC CASSPPQSSYNEQFF
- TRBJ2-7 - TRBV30 TGTGCCTCGCGGGCCGGCAGGGACGAGCAGTACTTC CASRAGRDEQYF
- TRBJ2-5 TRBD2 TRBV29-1 TGCAGCGTTGCCCGGACTAGCGGGAGGGGAGAGACCCAGTACTTC CSVARTSGRGETQYF
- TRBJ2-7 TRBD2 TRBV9 TGTGCCAGCAGCCCCCGGGGGGGCAACTCCTACGAGCAGTACTTC CASSPRGGNSYEQYF